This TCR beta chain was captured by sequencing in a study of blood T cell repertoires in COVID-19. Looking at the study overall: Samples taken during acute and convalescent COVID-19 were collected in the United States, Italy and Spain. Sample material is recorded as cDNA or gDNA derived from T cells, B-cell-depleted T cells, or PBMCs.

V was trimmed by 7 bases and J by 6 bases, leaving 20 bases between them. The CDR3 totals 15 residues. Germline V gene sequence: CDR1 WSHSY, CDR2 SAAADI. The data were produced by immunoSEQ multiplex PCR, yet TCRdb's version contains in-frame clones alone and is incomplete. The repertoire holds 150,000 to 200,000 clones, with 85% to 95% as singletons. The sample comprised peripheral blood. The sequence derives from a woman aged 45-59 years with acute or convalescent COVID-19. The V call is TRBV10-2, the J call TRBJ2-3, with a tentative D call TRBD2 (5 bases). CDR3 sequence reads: CASTMGQSRRDTQYF. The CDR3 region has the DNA TGCGCCAGCACCATGGGCCAAAGCCGGAGGGATACGCAGTATTTT.